This entry concerns a single T cell receptor (beta chain). Using immunoSEQ multiplex PCR, the repertoire was profiled, and TCRdb retains in-frame clones only, with some absent. Altogether 90,000 to 120,000 clones are present, 75% to 90% being singletons, with the ten largest covering around 15%. This entry comes from a study of blood T cell repertoires in COVID-19. The germline CDR1 and CDR2 sequences are MNHEY and SMNVEV (reference sequence). The V and J ends lost 8 bases and 0 bases respectively, with 16 bases between them. This CDR3 is 15 amino acids long. The clonotype was recovered from a man aged 50 to 59 with acute or convalescent COVID-19. V and J are TRBV27 and TRBJ1-1, with D uncertain. Source material: peripheral blood. The CDR3 DNA reads as TGTGCCAGCCGCTCCCATGAGGGAGTGAACACTGAAGCTTTCTTT. It is translated as CASRSHEGVNTEAFF.